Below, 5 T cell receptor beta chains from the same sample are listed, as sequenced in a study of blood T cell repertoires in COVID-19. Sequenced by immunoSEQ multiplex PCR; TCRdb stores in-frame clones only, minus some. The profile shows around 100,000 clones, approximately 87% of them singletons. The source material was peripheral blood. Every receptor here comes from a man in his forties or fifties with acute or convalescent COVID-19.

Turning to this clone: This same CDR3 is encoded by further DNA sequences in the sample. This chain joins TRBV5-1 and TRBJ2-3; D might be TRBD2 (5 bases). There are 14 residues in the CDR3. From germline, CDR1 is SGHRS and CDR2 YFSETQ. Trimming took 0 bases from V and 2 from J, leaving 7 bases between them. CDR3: CASSLGGPTDTQYF. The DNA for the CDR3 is TGCGCCAGCAGCTTGGGAGGGCCCACAGATACGCAGTATTTT. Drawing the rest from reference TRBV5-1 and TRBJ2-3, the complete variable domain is KAGVTQTPRYLIKTRGQQVTLSCSPISGHRSVSWYQQTPGQGLQFLFEYFSETQRNKGNFPGRFSGRQFSNSRSEMNVSTLELGDSALYLCASSLGGPTDTQYFGPGTRLTVL.

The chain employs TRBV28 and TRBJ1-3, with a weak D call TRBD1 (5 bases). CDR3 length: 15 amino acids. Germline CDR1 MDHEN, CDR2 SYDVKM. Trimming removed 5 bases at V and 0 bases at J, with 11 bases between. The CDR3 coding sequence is TGTGCCAGCAGTGACCACCAGGGCTCTGGAAACACCATATATTTT. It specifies CASSDHQGSGNTIYF.

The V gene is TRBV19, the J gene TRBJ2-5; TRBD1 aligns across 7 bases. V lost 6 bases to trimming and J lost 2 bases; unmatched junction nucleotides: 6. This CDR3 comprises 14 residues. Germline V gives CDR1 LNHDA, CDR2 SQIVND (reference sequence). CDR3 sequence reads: CASSEDRVQETQYF. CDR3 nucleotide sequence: TGTGCCAGTAGCGAAGACAGGGTTCAAGAGACCCAGTACTTC.

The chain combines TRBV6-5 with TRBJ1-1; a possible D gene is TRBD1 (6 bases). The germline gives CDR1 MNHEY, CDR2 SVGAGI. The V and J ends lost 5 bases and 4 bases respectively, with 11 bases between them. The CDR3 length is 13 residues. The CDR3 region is CASSPRGGTEAFF. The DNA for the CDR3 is TGTGCCAGCAGTCCCCGAGGGGGCACTGAAGCTTTCTTT.

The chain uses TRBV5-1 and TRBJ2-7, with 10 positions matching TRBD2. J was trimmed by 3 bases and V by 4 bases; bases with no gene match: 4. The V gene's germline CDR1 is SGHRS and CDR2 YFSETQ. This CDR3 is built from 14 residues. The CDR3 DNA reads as TGCGCCAGCAGCCCTCCTAGCGGGAGCTACGAGCAGTACTTC. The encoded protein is CASSPPSGSYEQYF.